This T cell receptor (beta chain) was retrieved from a study of CD8+ T cells in alopecia areata. Study at large: Tofacitinib administration persisted for 6 to 18 months, succeeded by 6 months off drug.

Treatment indicated: oral pan-JAK inhibitor, 5-10 mg twice daily. Alopecia areata patients provided lesional scalp punch biopsies and peripheral blood. cDNA reverse transcribed from extracted RNA served as the sequencing template. The table came from immunoSEQ multiplex PCR; TCRdb's copy has only in-frame clones and leaves some out. The data contain 130,000 or so clones, 85% to 90% of them seen just once; the ten biggest clones take up about 13%. Here the sequenced sample was CD8+ T cells sorted from blood, taken at week 4, from a patient treated with tofacitinib. This receptor was identified in a human donor with alopecia areata.

The CDR3 loop is CATSMNSFYNEQFF. The CDR3 DNA follows: TGTGCCACCAGCATGAACAGTTTCTACAATGAGCAGTTCTTC. The genes are TRBV15 and TRBJ2-1; no clear D gene. With 4 bases removed from V and 3 bases from J, the gap between germline ends came to 10 bases. The germline gives CDR1 LNHNV, CDR2 YYDKDF (reference sequence). The CDR3 runs 14 residues.